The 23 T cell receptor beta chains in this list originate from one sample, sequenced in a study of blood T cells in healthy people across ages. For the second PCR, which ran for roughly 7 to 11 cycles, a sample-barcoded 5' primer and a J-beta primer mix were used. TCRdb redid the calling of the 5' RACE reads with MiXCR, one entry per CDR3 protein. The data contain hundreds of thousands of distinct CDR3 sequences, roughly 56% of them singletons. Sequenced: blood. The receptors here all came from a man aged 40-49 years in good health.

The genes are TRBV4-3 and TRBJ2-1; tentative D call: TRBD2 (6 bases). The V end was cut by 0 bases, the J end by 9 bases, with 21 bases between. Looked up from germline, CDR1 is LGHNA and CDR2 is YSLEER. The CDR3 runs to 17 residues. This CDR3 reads CASSQEALARGVVEQFF. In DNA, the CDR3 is TGCGCCAGCAGCCAAGAGGCCCTAGCGCGAGGGGTGGTTGAGCAGTTCTTC.

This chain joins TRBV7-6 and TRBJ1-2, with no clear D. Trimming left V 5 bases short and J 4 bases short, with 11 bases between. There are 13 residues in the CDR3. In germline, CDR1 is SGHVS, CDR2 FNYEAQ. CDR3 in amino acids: CASSLDGGYGYTF. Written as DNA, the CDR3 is TGTGCCAGCAGCCTGGACGGAGGCTATGGCTACACCTTC.

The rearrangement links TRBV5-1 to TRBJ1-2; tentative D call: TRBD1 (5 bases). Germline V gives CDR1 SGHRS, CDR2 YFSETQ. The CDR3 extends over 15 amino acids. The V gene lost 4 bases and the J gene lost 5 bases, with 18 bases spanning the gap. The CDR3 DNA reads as TGCGCCAGCAGCCCCGACGGGGCAGCCACGTATGGCTACACCTTC. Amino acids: CASSPDGAATYGYTF.

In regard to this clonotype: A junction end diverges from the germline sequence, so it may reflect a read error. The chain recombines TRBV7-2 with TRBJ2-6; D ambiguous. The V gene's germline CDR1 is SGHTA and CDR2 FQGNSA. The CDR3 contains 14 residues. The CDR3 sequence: CAGSPTKGANVLTF. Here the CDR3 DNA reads TGTGCCGGCAGCCCAACTAAAGGGGCCAACGTCCTGACTTTC. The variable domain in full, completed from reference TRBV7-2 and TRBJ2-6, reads GAGVSQSPSNKVTEKGKDVELRCDPISGHTALYWYRQSLGQGLEFLIYFQGNSAPDKSGLPSDRFSAERTGGSVSTLTIQRTQQEDSAVYLCAGSPTKGANVLTFGAGSRLTVL.

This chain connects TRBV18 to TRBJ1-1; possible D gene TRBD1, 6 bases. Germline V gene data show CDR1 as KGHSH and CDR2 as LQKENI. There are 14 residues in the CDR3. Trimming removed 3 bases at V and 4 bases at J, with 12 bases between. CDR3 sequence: CASSPPTGITEAFF. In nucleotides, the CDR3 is TGTGCCAGCTCACCTCCGACAGGCATCACTGAAGCTTTCTTT.

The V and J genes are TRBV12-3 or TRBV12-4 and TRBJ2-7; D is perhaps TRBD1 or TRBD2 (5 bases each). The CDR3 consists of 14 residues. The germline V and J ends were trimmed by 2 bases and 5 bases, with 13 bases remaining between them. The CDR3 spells CASSLQGSGDEQYF. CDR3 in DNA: TGTGCCAGCAGTTTACAGGGTTCCGGGGACGAGCAGTACTTC.

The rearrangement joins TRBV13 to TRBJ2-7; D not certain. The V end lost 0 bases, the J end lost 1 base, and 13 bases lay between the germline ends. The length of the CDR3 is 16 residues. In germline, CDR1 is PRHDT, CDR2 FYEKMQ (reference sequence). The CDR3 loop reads CASSLGGLGFSYEQYF. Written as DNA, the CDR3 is TGTGCCAGCAGCTTAGGGGGTTTGGGATTTTCCTACGAGCAGTACTTC. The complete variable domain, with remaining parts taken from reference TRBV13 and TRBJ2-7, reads AAGVIQSPRHLIKEKRETATLKCYPIPRHDTVYWYQQGPGQDPQFLISFYEKMQSDKGSIPDRFSAQQFSDYHSELNMSSLELGDSALYFCASSLGGLGFSYEQYFGPGTRLTVT.

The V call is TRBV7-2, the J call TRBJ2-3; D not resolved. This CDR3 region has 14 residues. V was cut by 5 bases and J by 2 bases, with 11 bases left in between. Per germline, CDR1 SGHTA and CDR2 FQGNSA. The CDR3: CASSAGPYTDTQYF. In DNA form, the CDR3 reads TGTGCCAGCAGCGCCGGACCGTACACAGATACGCAGTATTTT.

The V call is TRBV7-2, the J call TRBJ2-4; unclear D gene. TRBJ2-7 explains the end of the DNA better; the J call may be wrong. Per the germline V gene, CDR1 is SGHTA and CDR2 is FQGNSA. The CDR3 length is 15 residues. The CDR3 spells CASSLALSVFAEQYF. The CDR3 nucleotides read TGTGCCAGCAGCTTAGCGCTCTCCGTATTTGCCGAGCAGTACTTC.

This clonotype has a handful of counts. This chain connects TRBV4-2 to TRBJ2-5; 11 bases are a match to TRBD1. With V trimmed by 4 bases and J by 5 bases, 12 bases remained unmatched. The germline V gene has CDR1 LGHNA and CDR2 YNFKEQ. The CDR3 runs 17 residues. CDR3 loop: CASSRTGTGGVLETQYF. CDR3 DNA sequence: TGTGCCAGCAGCCGAACCGGGACAGGGGGGGTATTGGAGACCCAGTACTTC.

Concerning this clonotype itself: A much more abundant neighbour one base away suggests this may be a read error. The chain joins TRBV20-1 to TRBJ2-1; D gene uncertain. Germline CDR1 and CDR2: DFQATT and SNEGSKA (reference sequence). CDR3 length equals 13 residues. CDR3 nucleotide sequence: TGCAGTGCTGGAGAGGCCTCCTACAATGAGCAGTTCTTC. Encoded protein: CSAGEASYNEQFF.

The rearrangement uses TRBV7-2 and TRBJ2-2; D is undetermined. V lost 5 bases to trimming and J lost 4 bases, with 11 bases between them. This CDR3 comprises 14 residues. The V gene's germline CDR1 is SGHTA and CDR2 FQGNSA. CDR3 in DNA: TGTGCCAGCAGCGTAGGAGCAGCCACCGGGGAGCTGTTTTTT. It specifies CASSVGAATGELFF.

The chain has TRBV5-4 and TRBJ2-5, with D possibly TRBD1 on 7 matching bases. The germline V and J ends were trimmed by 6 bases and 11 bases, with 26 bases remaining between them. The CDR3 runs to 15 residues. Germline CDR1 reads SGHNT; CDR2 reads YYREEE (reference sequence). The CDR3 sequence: CASNPQGRRGNEQYF. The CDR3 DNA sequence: TGTGCCAGCAACCCACAGGGGCGGAGGGGCAATGAGCAGTACTTC.

The CDR3 coding sequence is TGCGCCAGCAGCCCAGAAGGGGGGTATGAGACCCAGTACTTC. It yields the protein CASSPEGGYETQYF. The rearrangement links TRBV5-1 to TRBJ2-5; D could derive from TRBD1 or TRBD2 (6 bases each). V shed 4 bases and J shed 5 bases, with 15 bases lying between them. In germline, CDR1 is SGHRS, CDR2 YFSETQ. CDR3 length: 14 residues.

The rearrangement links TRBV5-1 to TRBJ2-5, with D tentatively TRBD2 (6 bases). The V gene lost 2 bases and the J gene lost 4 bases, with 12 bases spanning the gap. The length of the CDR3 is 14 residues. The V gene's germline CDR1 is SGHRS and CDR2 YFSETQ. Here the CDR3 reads CASSFSKRAETQYF. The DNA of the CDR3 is TGCGCCAGCAGCTTTTCCAAGCGGGCAGAGACCCAGTACTTC.

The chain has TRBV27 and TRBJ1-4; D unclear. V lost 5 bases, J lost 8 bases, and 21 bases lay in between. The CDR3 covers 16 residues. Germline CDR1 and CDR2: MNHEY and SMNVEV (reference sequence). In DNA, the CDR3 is TGTGCCAGCAGTCCACCCCACCGGACGAAAGGGGAAAAACTGTTTTTT. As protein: CASSPPHRTKGEKLFF.

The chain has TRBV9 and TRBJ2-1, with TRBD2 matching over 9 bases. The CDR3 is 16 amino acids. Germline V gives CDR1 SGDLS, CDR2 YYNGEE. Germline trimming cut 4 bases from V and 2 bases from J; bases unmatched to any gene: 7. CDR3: CASSPRLAVTYNEQFF. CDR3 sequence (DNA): TGTGCCAGCAGCCCCCGACTAGCGGTTACCTACAATGAGCAGTTCTTC.

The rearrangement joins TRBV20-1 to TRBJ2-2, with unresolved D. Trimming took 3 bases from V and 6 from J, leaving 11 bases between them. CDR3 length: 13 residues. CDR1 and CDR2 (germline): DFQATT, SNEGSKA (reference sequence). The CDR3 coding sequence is TGCAGTGCTAGTACGTACGCGGCCGGGGAGCTGTTTTTT. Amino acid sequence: CSASTYAAGELFF.

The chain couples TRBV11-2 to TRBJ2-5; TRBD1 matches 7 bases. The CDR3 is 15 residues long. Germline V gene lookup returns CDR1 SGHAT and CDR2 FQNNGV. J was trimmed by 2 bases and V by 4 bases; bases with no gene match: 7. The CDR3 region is CASSSFRDRQETQYF. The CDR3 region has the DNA TGTGCCAGCAGCTCTTTCCGGGACAGACAAGAGACCCAGTACTTC. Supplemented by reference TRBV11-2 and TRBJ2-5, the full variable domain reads EAGVAQSPRYKIIEKRQSVAFWCNPISGHATLYWYQQILGQGPKLLIQFQNNGVVDDSQLPKDRFSAERLKGVDSTLKIQPAKLEDSAVYLCASSSFRDRQETQYFGPGTRLLVL.

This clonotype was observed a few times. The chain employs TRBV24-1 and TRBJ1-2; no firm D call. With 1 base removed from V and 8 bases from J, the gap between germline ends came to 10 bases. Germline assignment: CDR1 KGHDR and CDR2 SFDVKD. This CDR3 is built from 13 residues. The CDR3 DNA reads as TGTGCCACCAGTGATTTTACATCTGGAGGCTACACCTTC. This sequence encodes CATSDFTSGGYTF.

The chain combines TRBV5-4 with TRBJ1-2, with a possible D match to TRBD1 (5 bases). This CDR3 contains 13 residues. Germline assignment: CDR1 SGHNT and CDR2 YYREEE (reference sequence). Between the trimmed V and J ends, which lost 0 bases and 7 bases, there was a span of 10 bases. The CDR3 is CASSLVEGVGYTF. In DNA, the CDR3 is TGTGCCAGCAGCTTGGTGGAAGGGGTTGGCTACACCTTC.

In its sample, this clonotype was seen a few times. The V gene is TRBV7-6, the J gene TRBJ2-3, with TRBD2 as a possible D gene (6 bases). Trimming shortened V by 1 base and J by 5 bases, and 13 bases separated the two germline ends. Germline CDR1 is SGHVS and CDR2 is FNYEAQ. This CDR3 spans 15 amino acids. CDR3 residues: CASSLGTGGVDTQYF. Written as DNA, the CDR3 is TGTGCCAGCAGCTTAGGAACAGGAGGGGTAGATACGCAGTATTTT.

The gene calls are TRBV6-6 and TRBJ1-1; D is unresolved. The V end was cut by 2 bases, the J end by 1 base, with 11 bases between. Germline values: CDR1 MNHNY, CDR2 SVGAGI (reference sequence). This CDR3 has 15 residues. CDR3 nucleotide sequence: TGTGCCAGCAGTTACGCCGGAGGAACGAACACTGAAGCTTTCTTT. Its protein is CASSYAGGTNTEAFF.